Given below is one TCR beta chain in context. The data originate from a study of blood T cell repertoires in COVID-19. Looking at the study overall: Sources were T cells, B-cell-depleted T cells, or PBMCs; the material itself was cDNA or gDNA.

Original processing methods: Reference gene primer amplification in the assay estimated nucleated cell counts. Produced via immunoSEQ multiplex PCR; TCRdb's table is partial and in-frame only. V, J and clone size derive from that table, while D and trimming were established from the DNA sequence. The sample shows approximately 150,000 clones, approximately 79% of them seen only once. This TCR was recovered from an elderly woman with acute or convalescent COVID-19. The sample was peripheral blood.

The CDR3 nucleotides read TGTGCCAGCAGTTTTCTTTTAGGGGGTTCTAATGAAAAACTGTTTTTT. Amino acid sequence: CASSFLLGGSNEKLFF. The chain employs TRBV5-4 and TRBJ1-4, with D perhaps TRBD1 (6 bases). Germline values: CDR1 SGHNT, CDR2 YYREEE (reference sequence). Trimming took 5 bases from V and 3 from J, leaving 17 bases between them. The CDR3 is made up of 16 amino acids.